Given below is one T cell receptor (beta chain) in context. Amplification used 60 Vbeta primers and 13 Jbeta primers. As handled by the study authors: Some 80 million unique TCR beta chains, 9 million to 12 million shared, were counted in a later analysis. Repertoires were generated with immunoSEQ multiplex PCR, while TCRdb's copy carries only in-frame clones and drops some. V and J calls and clone size are given by that table; D and trimming were obtained from the DNA. In the table there are 100,000 to 150,000 clones, around 80% of which are singletons. V lost 5 bases, J lost 3 bases, and 4 bases stayed unmatched. Germline assignment: CDR1 MNHEY and CDR2 SVGAGI. CDR3 length: 15 amino acids. This sample was included in a study of cytomegalovirus exposure and HLA in healthy donors. About the study: Assignment to the Caucasian-associated ancestry cluster applied to around 76% of the approximately 420 genotyped donors.

This clonotype was obtained from a man aged 25-45 years in good health and CMV-seropositive. The sample consisted of PBMCs. V gene TRBV6-5 combines with J gene TRBJ2-1; 10 nucleotides agree with TRBD2. The CDR3 nucleotides are TGTGCCAGCAGTCCCGGACTAGCGGACTACAATGAGCAGTTCTTC. Its protein is CASSPGLADYNEQFF.